This T cell receptor (beta chain) was recovered during a study of STAT5B mutations in CD4+ large granular lymphocyte leukemia. Looking at the study overall: Among healthy controls, a particular HLA allele went with more CDR3 'QG' motifs. Study-level findings and limits: No patients shared main leukemic clonotypes, though roughly 27% appeared at low frequency elsewhere.

Germline values: CDR1 MNHEY, CDR2 SMNVEV (reference sequence). V lost 3 bases and J 4 bases, leaving 15 bases between the germline ends. The CDR3 has 15 amino acids. Turning to this clone: The antigen is undetermined.

Sequencing was at survey level. Sequencing was performed with immunoSEQ multiplex PCR; in TCRdb, only in-frame clones are kept and a portion is missing. In the table there are some 45,000 clones, approximately 86% of which are singletons. The J gene is TRBJ1-2, the V gene TRBV27; D gene uncertain. This receptor was taken from a human donor in good health. Sequencing was done on a sample of CD4+ T cells from blood buffy coats. The CDR3 sequence: CASSFTGSSGYGYTF. The CDR3, as DNA: TGTGCCAGCAGTTTTACGGGGTCAAGCGGCTATGGCTACACCTTC.